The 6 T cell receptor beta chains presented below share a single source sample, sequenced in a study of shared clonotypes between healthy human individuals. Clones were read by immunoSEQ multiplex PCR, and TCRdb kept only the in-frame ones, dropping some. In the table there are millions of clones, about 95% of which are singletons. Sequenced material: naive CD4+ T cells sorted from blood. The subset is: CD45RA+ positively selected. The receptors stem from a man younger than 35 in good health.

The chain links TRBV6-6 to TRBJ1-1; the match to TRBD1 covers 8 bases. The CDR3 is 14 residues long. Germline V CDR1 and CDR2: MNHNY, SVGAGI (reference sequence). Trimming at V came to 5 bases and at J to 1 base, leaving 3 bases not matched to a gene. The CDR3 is CASSKQGGNTEAFF. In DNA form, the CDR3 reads TGTGCCAGCAGTAAACAGGGGGGGAACACTGAAGCTTTCTTT.

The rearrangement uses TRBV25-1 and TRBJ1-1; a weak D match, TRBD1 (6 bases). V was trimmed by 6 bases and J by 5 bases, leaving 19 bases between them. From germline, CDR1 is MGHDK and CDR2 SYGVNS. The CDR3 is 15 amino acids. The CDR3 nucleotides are TGTGCCAGCAGGGCCCCCCGGGGGGCTGGAACTGAAGCTTTCTTT. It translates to CASRAPRGAGTEAFF.

The chain's CDR3 is CASSYSGQAIRAFF. CDR3 in DNA: TGTGCCAGCAGTTACTCTGGACAGGCGATTCGAGCTTTCTTT. V usage is TRBV6-6 and J usage is TRBJ1-1; 7 positions agree with TRBD1. Germline V gives CDR1 MNHNY, CDR2 SVGAGI (reference sequence). J gave up 10 bases and V 0 bases, and 8 bases lay outside the gene matches. The CDR3 is 14 amino acids.

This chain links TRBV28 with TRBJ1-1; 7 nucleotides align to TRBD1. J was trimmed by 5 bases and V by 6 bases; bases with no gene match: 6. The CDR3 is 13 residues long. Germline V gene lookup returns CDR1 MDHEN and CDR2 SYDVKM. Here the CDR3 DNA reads TGTGCCAGCAGGAGACAGGGACGGACTGAAGCTTTCTTT. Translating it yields CASRRQGRTEAFF. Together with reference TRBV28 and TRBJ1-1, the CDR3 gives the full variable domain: DVKVTQSSRYLVKRTGEKVFLECVQDMDHENMFWYRQDPGLGLRLIYFSYDVKMKEKGDIPEGYSVSREKKERFSLILESASTNQTSMYLCASRRQGRTEAFFGQGTRLTVV.

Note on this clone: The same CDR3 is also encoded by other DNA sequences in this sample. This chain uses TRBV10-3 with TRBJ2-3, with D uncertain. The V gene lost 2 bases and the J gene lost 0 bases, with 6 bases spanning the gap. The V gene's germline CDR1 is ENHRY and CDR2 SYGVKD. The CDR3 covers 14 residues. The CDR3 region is CAISESGSTDTQYF. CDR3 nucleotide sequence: TGTGCCATCAGTGAGAGTGGGAGCACAGATACGCAGTATTTT.

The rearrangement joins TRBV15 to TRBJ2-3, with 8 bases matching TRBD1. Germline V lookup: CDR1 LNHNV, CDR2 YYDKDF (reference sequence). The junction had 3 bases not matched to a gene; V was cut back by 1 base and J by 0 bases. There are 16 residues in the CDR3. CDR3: CATSRGQGLSTDTQYF. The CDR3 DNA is TGTGCCACCAGCAGAGGACAGGGGCTAAGCACAGATACGCAGTATTTT.